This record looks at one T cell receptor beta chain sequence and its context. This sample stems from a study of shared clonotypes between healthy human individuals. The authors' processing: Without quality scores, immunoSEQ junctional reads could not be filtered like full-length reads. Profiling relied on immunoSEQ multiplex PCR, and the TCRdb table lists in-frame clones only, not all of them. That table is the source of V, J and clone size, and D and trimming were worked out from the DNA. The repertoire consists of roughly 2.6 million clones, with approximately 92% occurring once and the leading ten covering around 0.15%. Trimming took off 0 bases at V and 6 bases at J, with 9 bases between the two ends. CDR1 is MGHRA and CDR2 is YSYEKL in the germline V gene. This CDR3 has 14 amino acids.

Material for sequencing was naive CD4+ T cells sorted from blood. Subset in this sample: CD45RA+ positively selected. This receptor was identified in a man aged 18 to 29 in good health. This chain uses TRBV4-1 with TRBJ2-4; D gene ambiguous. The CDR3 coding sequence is TGCGCCAGCAGCCAAGAAGGCAGAGCAAACATTCAGTACTTC. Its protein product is CASSQEGRANIQYF.